These T cell receptor beta chains were read from a single sample in a study of T-cell memory formation after mild COVID-19. MiXCR was run by TCRdb on the 5' RACE reads, yielding one entry per CDR3 protein. Among around 200,000 distinct CDR3 sequences, 20% to 25% were seen once, and the ten largest hold around 23%. Sequencing was done on a sample of PBMCs or a T cell subset sorted from them (not recorded which). The receptors were gathered from an adult woman who had mild COVID-19 (a few samples of this study predate the infection). Cell type and time point are not known. CDR3s include the opening cysteine and the closing phenylalanine or tryptophan. The D gene is left open where the match is weak. A row's size may be missing; if present it is once, few, many or a size class.

cdr3_nt cdr3_aa j_call v_call clone_size d_call
TGTGCCAGCAGCCTCCATCCGACAGGGGAGTATGAGCCCCAGCATTTT CASSLHPTGEYEPQHF TRBJ1-5 TRBV7-3 few TRBD1
TGTGCCAGCAGCGTAGGGGACGCCCAGGAAGCTTTCTTT CASSVGDAQEAFF TRBJ1-1 TRBV9 few .
TGTGCCAGCAGTTTAGTAGGGCTAGCGGTGGCGTACGAGCAGTACTTC CASSLVGLAVAYEQYF TRBJ2-7 TRBV12-3/TRBV12-4 many TRBD2
TGCAGTGCTAGAGCAAGGACCAAAAACATTCAGTACTTC CSARARTKNIQYF TRBJ2-4 TRBV20-1 . .
TGTGCCAGCAGTTCCGGACAGGACACTGAAGCTTTCTTT CASSSGQDTEAFF TRBJ1-1 TRBV6-6 . TRBD1
TGTGCCTGCCAACGGGGAGGTCAAGAGACCCAGTACTTC CACQRGGQETQYF TRBJ2-5 TRBV12-3/TRBV12-4 . .
TGTGCCACCGATAACCTGGAGAGCTCCTATGAGCAGTACTTC CATDNLESSYEQYF TRBJ2-7 TRBV7-9 . .
TGTGCCACGTCCGGGACAGGGGACACCGGGGAGCTGTTTTTT CATSGTGDTGELFF TRBJ2-2 TRBV9 . TRBD1
TGTGCCATCACCCTCGGGGCCTACGAGCAGTACTTC CAITLGAYEQYF TRBJ2-7 TRBV7-2 many .
TGTGCCAGCAGCCTCCCCCAGTTTCCCGAGCAGTACTTC CASSLPQFPEQYF TRBJ2-7 TRBV7-9 . .
TGTGCCAGCAGCTTAGTAGGGAGCGCGATTGAGACCCAGTACTTC CASSLVGSAIETQYF TRBJ2-5 TRBV7-3 . .
TGTGCCAGCAGTGAGAGGACAGGCACAGATACGCAGTATTTT CASSERTGTDTQYF TRBJ2-3 TRBV6-4 . .
TGCGCCAGCAGCTTGGAGGAATCACCGGGGGGCTACACCTTC CASSLEESPGGYTF TRBJ1-2 TRBV5-1 few .
TGTGCCAGCAGCTTAGGGACTAGTGGGGACGAGCAGTACTTC CASSLGTSGDEQYF TRBJ2-7 TRBV7-6 . TRBD2
TGTGCCACCAGCAGAGATGCAGGGGCGAACACCGGGGAGCTGTTTTTT CATSRDAGANTGELFF TRBJ2-2 TRBV15 . .
TGTGCCAGCCAATCCCGTAGCGGGGGGAACACCGGGGAGCTGTTTTTT CASQSRSGGNTGELFF TRBJ2-2 TRBV12-3/TRBV12-4 . TRBD2
TGTGCCAGCAGTTCTGGAGCGGACTACGAGCAGTACTTC CASSSGADYEQYF TRBJ2-7 TRBV27 few .
TGCAGCGTTGAGCCCGGGACAGCCACTAACTATGGCTACACCTTC CSVEPGTATNYGYTF TRBJ1-2 TRBV29-1 few TRBD1
TGTGCCAGCAGCTTGGCCACAGGGGGAGCTTTCTTT CASSLATGGAFF TRBJ1-1 TRBV5-6 . TRBD1
TGTGCCAGCAGCTTAAAGGGACGGGATACGCAGTATTTT CASSLKGRDTQYF TRBJ2-3 TRBV7-9 . .
TGTGCCAGCAGCCAATTAGGGGGGCGCATCCACGAGCAGTACTTC CASSQLGGRIHEQYF TRBJ2-7 TRBV14 . .
TGTGCCAGCAGCTTAGTTATCGCCATCTCGTACCAAGAGACCCAGTACTTC CASSLVIAISYQETQYF TRBJ2-5 TRBV7-6 few .
TGTGCCAGCAGCTTCACAGGGAGCTCGGGTCAGCCCCAGCATTTT CASSFTGSSGQPQHF TRBJ1-5 TRBV5-6 . .
TGCGCCAGCAGCCAAGATAGGGAGACAGATTATAATTCACCCCTCCACTTT CASSQDRETDYNSPLHF TRBJ1-6 TRBV4-3 few .
TGTGCCAGCAGCGGGAAGAGACAGGGACGCTCCTACGAGCAGTACTTC CASSGKRQGRSYEQYF TRBJ2-7 TRBV5-6 few TRBD1
TGTGCCAGCAGCCAGGGGGTGGGGGTCACAGATACGCAGTATTTT CASSQGVGVTDTQYF TRBJ2-3 TRBV7-2 few TRBD1
TGTGCCAGCAGCTTAGAGGACGTCTATGAGCAGTTCTTC CASSLEDVYEQFF TRBJ2-1 TRBV7-9 many .
TGTGCCAGCAGTTTATCGGTAGTACCGGGAACTGAAGCTTTCTTT CASSLSVVPGTEAFF TRBJ1-1 TRBV27 . .
TGTGCCAGCGGGGGAACGGGCTATGGCTACACCTTC CASGGTGYGYTF TRBJ1-2 TRBV7-8 . .
TGTGCCAGCAGTTACTCCCCTCCAATGGATACGCAGTATTTT CASSYSPPMDTQYF TRBJ2-3 TRBV6-2/TRBV6-3 . .
TGCAGCGTTGTTCTCCTCTCCGAGCAGTACTTC CSVVLLSEQYF TRBJ2-7 TRBV29-1 few .
TGCGCCAGCAGCCTGCCGGGAGTGGGCACCGGGGAGCTGTTTTTT CASSLPGVGTGELFF TRBJ2-2 TRBV5-1 few .
TGTGCCAGCAGCGCAATCCTAGTCCGCATGGAGGAAGATACGCAGTATTTT CASSAILVRMEEDTQYF TRBJ2-3 TRBV7-9 . .
TGTGCCAGCAGCCAAGACATAATTGGGACTACGAGCACAGATACGCAGTATTTT CASSQDIIGTTSTDTQYF TRBJ2-3 TRBV3-1 . TRBD2
TGTGCCAGCAGTGCTTCCGGGAGCGGACTGTCCCTCACAGATACGCAGTATTTT CASSASGSGLSLTDTQYF TRBJ2-3 TRBV2 . .
TGTGCCAGCAGTACGGGACTGTTGACTAACTATGGCTACACCTTC CASSTGLLTNYGYTF TRBJ1-2 TRBV6-2/TRBV6-3 . .
TGTGCCAGCAGTAGGGGTTTTAACTATGGCTACACCTTC CASSRGFNYGYTF TRBJ1-2 TRBV6-5 . .
TGTGCCAGCAGCGAGGGGGACACTCATCAGCCCCAGCATTTT CASSEGDTHQPQHF TRBJ1-5 TRBV9 . .
TGTGCCAGTAGTTTCGACACCCCGAACACTGAAGCTTTCTTT CASSFDTPNTEAFF TRBJ1-1 TRBV19 . .
TGTGCGGGGGGGACTAGCCTCAATGAGCAGTTCTTC CAGGTSLNEQFF TRBJ2-1 TRBV7-2 few TRBD2
TGCGCCAGCAGCCAAGACCCCGTAGGGACAGGGGGCATAGAAGCTTTCTTT CASSQDPVGTGGIEAFF TRBJ1-1 TRBV4-1 . TRBD1
TGCAGCGTTTTAAAGGACACTGAAGCTTTCTTT CSVLKDTEAFF TRBJ1-1 TRBV29-1 . .
TGTGCCACCTGGAAGGAGATAAGTGAGCAGTTCTTC CATWKEISEQFF TRBJ2-1 TRBV6-1 . .
TGCAGCGTGGCCCCCATTCTAAGGCCGGAAGAGCAGTACTTC CSVAPILRPEEQYF TRBJ2-7 TRBV29-1 few .
TGCAGTGCTAGAGATCAGCGGGGGGGCCTAAGGGCTCAAGAGACCCAGTACTTC CSARDQRGGLRAQETQYF TRBJ2-5 TRBV20-1 few TRBD2
TGTGCCAGCAGCCCCCTCCGGTTCGGGGGTAACTATGGCTACACCTTC CASSPLRFGGNYGYTF TRBJ1-2 TRBV6-5 . .
TGTGCCAGCAGCGCCAGGGTTTACGAGCAGTACTTC CASSARVYEQYF TRBJ2-7 TRBV7-9 . .
TGTGCCAGCAGTCCCACAGGGGGTCATGAAAAACTGTTTTTT CASSPTGGHEKLFF TRBJ1-4 TRBV6-5 few TRBD1
TGTGCCTGGAGTGGGGACTCGAACTACGAGCAGTACTTC CAWSGDSNYEQYF TRBJ2-7 TRBV30 few .
TGCGCCAGCAGCCTCGGGCGGACCTTGAACACTGAAGCTTTCTTT CASSLGRTLNTEAFF TRBJ1-1 TRBV4-3 . .
TGTGCCAGCAGTTCCCTACTAGCGGGAGGGCCTAATGAGCAGTTCTTC CASSSLLAGGPNEQFF TRBJ2-1 TRBV6-6 few TRBD2
TGCGCCAGCAGCTTGGGTAGCGGGGAATCCCAAGAGACCCAGTACTTC CASSLGSGESQETQYF TRBJ2-5 TRBV5-1 . TRBD2
TGCAGTGCTAGAGATGGGTACGGAGGCAATCAGCCCCAGCATTTT CSARDGYGGNQPQHF TRBJ1-5 TRBV20-1 few .
TGCAGTGCTAGAGAGATCGACGTGTATAGCAATCAGCCCCAGCATTTT CSAREIDVYSNQPQHF TRBJ1-5 TRBV20-1 many .
TGTGCCAGCAGCTTAGTATCCTCTTGGGGAGAGATCTACGAGCAGTACTTC CASSLVSSWGEIYEQYF TRBJ2-7 TRBV13 . .